These 9 T cell receptor beta chains were all obtained from the same sample, sequenced in a study of shared clonotypes between healthy human individuals (dated by TCRdb to about 2020). Receptor libraries were prepared by the immunoSEQ multiplex PCR assay. Imported from immuneACCESS, the table was reduced by TCRdb to in-frame sequences with V and J called. These copies leave out some clones; in studies compared against another copy, an unresolved V gene accounts for under half, and the cause of the remainder is not known. The sample records 1,500,000 or so clones, 95% to 97% of which are singletons. The ten top clones hold approximately 1.1% of the sample. The source material was naive CD4+ T cells sorted from blood. The intended sense of this specimen's cell subset or site label: CD45RA+ positively selected. These receptors came from a man aged 25 to 40 in good health.

The CDR3 DNA sequence: TGTGCCAGCAGTGAAGCGCGGGAGGGAAAACTGTTTTTT. This translates into CASSEAREGKLFF. The V gene is TRBV2, the J gene TRBJ1-4, with D uncertain. CDR1 and CDR2 from the germline V gene are SNHLY and FYNNEI. CDR3 length equals 13 residues. Trimming took off 0 bases at V and 10 bases at J, with 9 bases between the two ends. The whole variable domain, filled in from reference TRBV2 and TRBJ1-4, reads EPEVTQTPSHQVTQMGQEVILRCVPISNHLYFYWYRQILGQKVEFLVSFYNNEISEKSEIFDDQFSVERPDGSNFTLKIRSTKLEDSAMYFCASSEAREGKLFFGSGTQLSVL.

This clone was picked up one time. The CDR3 region is CASSLGRVYGYTF. CDR3 bases: TGTGCCAGCAGCTTAGGGCGGGTTTATGGCTACACCTTC. The genes are TRBV7-2 and TRBJ1-2; D gene unclear. Germline CDR1 SGHTA, CDR2 FQGNSA. Trimming took 1 base from V and 5 from J, leaving 8 bases between them. This CDR3 region has 13 residues.

The rearrangement uses TRBV7-2 and TRBJ1-4; TRBD1 matches 9 bases. Germline loops: CDR1 SGHTA, CDR2 FQGNSA. This CDR3 is 14 amino acids long. The V and J ends lost 1 base and 6 bases, in that order; junction bases with no gene match: 0. CDR3 residues: CASSLGTGDEKLFF. CDR3 DNA: TGTGCCAGCAGCTTAGGGACAGGGGATGAAAAACTGTTTTTT.

This clone has only one observation. The chain uses TRBV4-1 and TRBJ2-7; unclear D gene. Germline-derived CDR1 and CDR2 are MGHRA and YSYEKL. This CDR3 is 16 amino acids long. The V gene lost 0 bases and the J gene lost 0 bases, with 12 bases spanning the gap. CDR3 bases: TGCGCCAGCAGCCAAGAGTTGACATCGAGCTCCTACGAGCAGTACTTC. This sequence encodes CASSQELTSSSYEQYF.

This rearrangement joins TRBV7-2 to TRBJ1-2, with D perhaps matching TRBD1 (5 bases). Germline lookup yields CDR1 SGHTA and CDR2 FQGNSA. The V end was cut by 1 base, the J end by 4 bases, with 16 bases between. The CDR3 is 16 residues long. This CDR3 is CASSLVGGVGGYGYTF. The CDR3 bases are TGTGCCAGCAGCTTAGTCGGAGGGGTAGGCGGCTATGGCTACACCTTC.

This chain links TRBV5-5 with TRBJ1-5, with D possibly matching TRBD1 (5 bases). The CDR3 sequence is 16 residues long. With 2 bases removed from V and 5 bases from J, the gap between germline ends came to 17 bases. CDR1 is SGHKS, CDR2 YYEKEE, per germline (reference sequence). CDR3 sequence reads: CASSLAGRVDHQPQHF. The CDR3 nucleotides read TGTGCCAGCAGCTTAGCTGGCAGGGTTGACCATCAGCCCCAGCATTTT.

The chain couples TRBV6-5 to TRBJ1-2; 7 nucleotides align to TRBD1. In germline, CDR1 is MNHEY, CDR2 SVGAGI. The CDR3 has 13 residues. The junction had 9 bases not matched to a gene; V was cut back by 6 bases and J by 8 bases. The CDR3 DNA reads TGTGCCAGCAGCCTGACAGGGTCGCTCGGCTACACCTTC. Translated: CASSLTGSLGYTF.

The chain carries TRBV21-1 and TRBJ2-2; no DNA check was done on the table's D call, TRBD1. TRBV21-1 is shown as a pseudogene. This CDR3 has 18 residues. The CDR3 region is CASSPQSPGGAFTGELFF. Here the CDR3 DNA reads TGTGCCAGCAGCCCTCAATCCCCAGGGGGCGCTTTCACCGGGGAGCTGTTTTTT.

The rearrangement uses TRBV28 and TRBJ1-5; unclear D gene. Trimming left V 8 bases short and J 3 bases short, with 8 bases between. The germline V gene has CDR1 MDHEN and CDR2 SYDVKM. The CDR3 contains 12 residues. The CDR3 sequence is CASGRDNQPQHF. As DNA, the CDR3 is TGTGCCAGCGGACGGGACAATCAGCCCCAGCATTTT. Using reference TRBV28 and TRBJ1-5 for the parts outside the CDR3, the full variable domain is DVKVTQSSRYLVKRTGEKVFLECVQDMDHENMFWYRQDPGLGLRLIYFSYDVKMKEKGDIPEGYSVSREKKERFSLILESASTNQTSMYLCASGRDNQPQHFGDGTRLSIL.